This T cell receptor (beta chain) was captured in a study of OX40 agonist ivuxolimab in advanced cancers. General study findings and limits: At 0.1 to 3.0 mg/kg and by week 6, clonal expansion occurred in CD4+ and CD8+ blood T cells.

Produced via immunoSEQ multiplex PCR; TCRdb's table is partial and in-frame only. The repertoire has some 89,000 clones, around 84% of them found once; the top ten carry about 1.7%. V was cut by 4 bases and J by 4 bases, with 10 bases left in between. Germline loops: CDR1 LNHDA, CDR2 SQIVND (reference sequence). The CDR3 consists of 13 residues. To note about this clone: Its antigen is currently unknown.

This TCR derives from an adult with an advanced solid tumor such as melanoma, head and neck, liver or kidney cancer. Here the sequenced sample was CD4+ or CD8+ T cells sorted from blood, taken in a trial of the OX40 agonist ivuxolimab. The rearrangement links TRBV19 to TRBJ2-5, with a tentative D call TRBD2 (6 bases). The CDR3 loop is CASSSQGGETQYF. The CDR3 nucleotides are TGTGCCAGTAGTAGTCAGGGAGGAGAGACCCAGTACTTC.